This T cell receptor (beta chain) was recorded in a study of tissue T cells after allogeneic stem cell transplantation. This clone has only a few counts. Germline and genes here are mouse. Assay: immunoSEQ multiplex PCR; the TCRdb copy retains only in-frame clones and omits some. The sample includes 15,000 to 20,000 clones, roughly two thirds of them seen just once. This clonotype was sampled from a female BALB/c mouse in good health. The mice in this strain carry MHC haplotype H2-d. The sample taken for sequencing was spleen.

CDR3 DNA, as far as it was read: TGTGCCAGCGGACTGGGGGAATCCTATGAACAGTAC. Translated: CASGLGESYEQY. The CDR3 in full is CASGLGESYEQYF. This chain joins TRBV13-2 and TRBJ2-7; 8 bases agree with TRBD2. The CDR3 goes on 1 residue after the read ends, and that part is filled in from the germline J gene. Germline V gene data show CDR1 as NNHNN and CDR2 as SYGAGS (reference sequence). The junction had 2 bases not matched to a gene; V was cut back by 5 bases and J by 1 base. This CDR3 is 13 amino acids long.